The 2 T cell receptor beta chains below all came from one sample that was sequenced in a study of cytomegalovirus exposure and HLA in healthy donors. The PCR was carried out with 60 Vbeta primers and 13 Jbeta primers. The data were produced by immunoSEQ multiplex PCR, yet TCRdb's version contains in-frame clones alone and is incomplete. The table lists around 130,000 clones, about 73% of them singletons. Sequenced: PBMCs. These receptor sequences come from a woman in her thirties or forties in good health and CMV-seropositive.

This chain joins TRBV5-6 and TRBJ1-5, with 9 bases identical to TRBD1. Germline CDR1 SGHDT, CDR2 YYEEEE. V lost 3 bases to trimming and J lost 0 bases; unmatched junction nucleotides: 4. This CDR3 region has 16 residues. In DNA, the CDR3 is TGTGCCAGCAGCTCGGGACAGGGTTATAGCAATCAGCCCCAGCATTTT. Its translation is CASSSGQGYSNQPQHF.

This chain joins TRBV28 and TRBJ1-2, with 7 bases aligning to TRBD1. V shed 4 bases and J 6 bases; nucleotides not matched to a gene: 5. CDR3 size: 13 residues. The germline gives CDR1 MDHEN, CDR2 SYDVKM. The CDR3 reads CASSSGQEDGYTF. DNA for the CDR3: TGTGCCAGCAGTTCAGGACAGGAGGATGGCTACACCTTC.